What follows describes a single T cell receptor beta chain. No antigen is known for it. Base qualities are not recorded, but no much larger clone differs from it by a single base. The immunoSEQ Assay, which uses bias-controlled multiplex PCR amplification of genomic DNA, was used to profile TCRbeta CDR3 regions. In the source study's methods: To quantify the absolute abundance of each unique TCRbeta CDR3 region, the sequences were collapsed and filtered. Differential abundance was tested with a binomial (Fisher-equivalent) model and with a beta-binomial model adding time-dependent variance fitted from healthy donors. Clones with fewer than 5 combined templates were removed, and a clone was called differentially abundant if the clone's Benjamini-Hochberg FDR was below 0.01. Beta-binomial variance was modeled as a function of total template count across the two samples using the form v = (b*log(k)+a)^2. TCRdb holds this immuneACCESS table with in-frame rearrangements only. Some clones are missing; in checked studies, unresolved V genes explain under half, and the rest has no known cause. V and J calls and clone size are given by that table; D and trimming were obtained from the DNA. For this sample the table gives about 94,000 clones, of which approximately 85% were detected only once. The top ten hold 5.5% to 6% of the sample.

These data are taken from a study of identifying expanded T cells in peripheral blood (dated by TCRdb to between 2018 and 2021). Study-wide context: Technical replicates were generated by sequencing separate aliquots of the same genomic DNA pool, with four replicates compared pairwise. The paper as a whole reports these results and caveats: The beta-binomial model significantly reduced the number of clones called differentially abundant and the false-positive rate across all healthy-donor time intervals. In all healthy donors, the variance in clone template counts between samples taken two weeks apart rose significantly as total template count increased. It was expected by the authors that biological variance in healthy repertoires might increase further over much longer intervals, such as months to years. Between technical replicates the binomial model flagged approximately 1.2 differentially abundant clones, whereas over roughly two weeks the binomial model flagged about 15 and over approximately 4 weeks around 19.

No immune events, such as infections, were documented for the healthy donors during the collection period. Time-dependent variance in a beta-binomial model of T-cell clone differential abundance was calibrated using healthy-donor blood repertoires as a training cohort. The training cohort was composed of about 10 healthy donors, 3 female and 7 male. On average the donors were approximately 40 years old, and their ages spanned roughly 29 to 64 years. Whole blood from each healthy donor was obtained from a commercial supplier and was collected at three time points approximately 13 days apart. For immunosequencing, genomic DNA was extracted from whole blood that had not been sorted. V ends up 7 bases short and J 5 bases short, with an unmatched junction base count of 10. From the cysteine through the phenylalanine, the CDR3 covers 14 amino acids. Only the CDR3 part of the read is kept: 42 bases, read in frame from the first base. The germline V gene sets CDR1 to SQVTM and CDR2 to ANQGSEA.

The clonotype comes from a person between 18 and 75 years old in good health. The sequence joins TRBV29-1 to TRBJ2-3, with 9 bases in between that match TRBD2. Sequencing was done on a sample of blood. The CDR3 protein is CSAGNSGSQDTQYF. The DNA sequence is as follows: TGCAGCGCCGGGAATAGCGGGAGTCAAGATACGCAGTATTTT.